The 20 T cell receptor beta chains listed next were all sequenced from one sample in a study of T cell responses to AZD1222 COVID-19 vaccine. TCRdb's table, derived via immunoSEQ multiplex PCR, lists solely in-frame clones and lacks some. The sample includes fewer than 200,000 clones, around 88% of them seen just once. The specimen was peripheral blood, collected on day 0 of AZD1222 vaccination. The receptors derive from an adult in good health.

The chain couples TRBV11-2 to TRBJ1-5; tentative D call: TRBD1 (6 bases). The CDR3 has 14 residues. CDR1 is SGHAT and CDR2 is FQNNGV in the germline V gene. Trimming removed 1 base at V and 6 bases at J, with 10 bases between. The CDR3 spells CASSLGGGSQPQHF. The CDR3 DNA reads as TGTGCCAGCAGCTTAGGAGGGGGAAGTCAGCCCCAGCATTTT. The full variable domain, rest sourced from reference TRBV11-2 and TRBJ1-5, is EAGVAQSPRYKIIEKRQSVAFWCNPISGHATLYWYQQILGQGPKLLIQFQNNGVVDDSQLPKDRFSAERLKGVDSTLKIQPAKLEDSAVYLCASSLGGGSQPQHFGDGTRLSIL.

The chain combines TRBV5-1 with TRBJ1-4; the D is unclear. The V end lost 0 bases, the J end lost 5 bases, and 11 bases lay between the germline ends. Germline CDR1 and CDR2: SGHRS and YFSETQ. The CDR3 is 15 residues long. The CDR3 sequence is CASSLDGVLNEKLFF. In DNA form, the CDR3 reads TGCGCCAGCAGCTTGGACGGGGTCTTAAATGAAAAACTGTTTTTT.

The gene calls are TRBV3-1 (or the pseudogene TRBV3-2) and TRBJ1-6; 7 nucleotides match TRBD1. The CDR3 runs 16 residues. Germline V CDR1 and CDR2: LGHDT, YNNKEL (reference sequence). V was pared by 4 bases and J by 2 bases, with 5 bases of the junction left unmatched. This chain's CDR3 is CASSPTGVPYNSPLHF. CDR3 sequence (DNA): TGTGCCAGCAGCCCAACAGGGGTACCCTATAATTCACCCCTCCACTTT.

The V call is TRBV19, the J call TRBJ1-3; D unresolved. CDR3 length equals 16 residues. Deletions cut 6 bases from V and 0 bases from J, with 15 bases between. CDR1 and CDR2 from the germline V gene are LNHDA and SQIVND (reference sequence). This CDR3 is CASSPTWTVSGNTIYF. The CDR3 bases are TGTGCCAGTAGCCCAACGTGGACGGTCTCTGGAAACACCATATATTTT. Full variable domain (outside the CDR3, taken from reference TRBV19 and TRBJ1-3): DGGITQSPKYLFRKEGQNVTLSCEQNLNHDAMYWYRQDPGQGLRLIYYSQIVNDFQKGDIAEGYSVSREKKESFPLTVTSAQKNPTAFYLCASSPTWTVSGNTIYFGEGSWLTVV.

The DNA of the CDR3 is TGCGCCAGCAGCATACGACGACAGGGGGTTGGGAACACTGAAGCTTTCTTT. Its translation: CASSIRRQGVGNTEAFF. The chain employs TRBV4-1 and TRBJ1-1; 9 bases line up with TRBD1. Losses at the gene ends were 5 bases for V and 1 base for J; bases not matched to a gene: 11. The CDR3 runs 17 residues. The germline gives CDR1 MGHRA, CDR2 YSYEKL.

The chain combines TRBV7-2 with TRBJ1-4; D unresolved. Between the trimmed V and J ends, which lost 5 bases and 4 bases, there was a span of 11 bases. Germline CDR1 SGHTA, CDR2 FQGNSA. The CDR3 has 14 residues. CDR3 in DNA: TGTGCCAGCAGCAAACGACGGTATAATGAAAAACTGTTTTTT. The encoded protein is CASSKRRYNEKLFF.

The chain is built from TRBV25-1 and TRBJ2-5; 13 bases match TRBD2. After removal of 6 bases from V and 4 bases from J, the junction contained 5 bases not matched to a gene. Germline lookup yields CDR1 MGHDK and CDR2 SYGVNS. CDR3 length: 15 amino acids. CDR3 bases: TGTGCCAGCAGACTAGCGGGGGGGCCACTAGAGACCCAGTACTTC. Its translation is CASRLAGGPLETQYF.

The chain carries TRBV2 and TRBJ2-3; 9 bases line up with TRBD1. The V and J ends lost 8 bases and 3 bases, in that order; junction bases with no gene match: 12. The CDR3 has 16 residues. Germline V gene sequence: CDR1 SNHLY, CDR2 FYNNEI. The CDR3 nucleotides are TGTGCCAGCGACAGGGGGGCCCTCCTTGGAACAGATACGCAGTATTTT. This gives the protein CASDRGALLGTDTQYF.

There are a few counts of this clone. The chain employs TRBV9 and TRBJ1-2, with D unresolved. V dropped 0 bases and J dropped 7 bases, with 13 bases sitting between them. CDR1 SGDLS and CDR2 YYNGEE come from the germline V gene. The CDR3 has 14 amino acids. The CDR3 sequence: CASSVGGGKTGYTF. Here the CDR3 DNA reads TGTGCCAGCAGCGTAGGGGGAGGGAAGACTGGCTACACCTTC.

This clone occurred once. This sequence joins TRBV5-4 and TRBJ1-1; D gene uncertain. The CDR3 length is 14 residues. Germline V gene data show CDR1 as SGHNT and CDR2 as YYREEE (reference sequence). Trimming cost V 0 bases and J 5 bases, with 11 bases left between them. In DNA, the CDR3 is TGTGCCAGCAGCTTGGGTGCAGGTTGGACTGAAGCTTTCTTT. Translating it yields CASSLGAGWTEAFF.

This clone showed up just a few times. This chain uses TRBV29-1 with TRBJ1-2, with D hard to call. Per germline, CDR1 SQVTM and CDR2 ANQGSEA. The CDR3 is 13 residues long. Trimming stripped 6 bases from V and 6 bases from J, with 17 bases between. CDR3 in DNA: TGCAGCGTATACTATCAATCCTGGAATGGCTACACCTTC. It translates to CSVYYQSWNGYTF.

This chain's CDR3 is CASSLRAPNTQYF. In DNA, the CDR3 is TGTGCCAGCAGCTTAAGGGCCCCTAATACGCAGTATTTT. This chain joins TRBV7-2 and TRBJ2-3; no clear D. Germline CDR1 is SGHTA and CDR2 is FQGNSA. The CDR3 has 13 amino acids. The V end was cut by 2 bases, the J end by 7 bases, with 10 bases between.

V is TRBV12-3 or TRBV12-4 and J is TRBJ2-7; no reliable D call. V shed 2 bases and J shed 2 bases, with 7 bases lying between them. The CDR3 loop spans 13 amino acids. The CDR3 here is CASSLQQTYEQYF. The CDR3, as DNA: TGTGCCAGCAGTTTACAACAGACCTACGAGCAGTACTTC.

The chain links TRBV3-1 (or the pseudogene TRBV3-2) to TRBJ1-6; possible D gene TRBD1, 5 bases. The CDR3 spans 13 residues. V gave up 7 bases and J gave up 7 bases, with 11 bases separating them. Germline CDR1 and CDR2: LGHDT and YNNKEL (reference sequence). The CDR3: CASKTGANSPLHF. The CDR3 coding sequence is TGTGCCAGCAAAACCGGGGCAAATTCACCCCTCCACTTT.

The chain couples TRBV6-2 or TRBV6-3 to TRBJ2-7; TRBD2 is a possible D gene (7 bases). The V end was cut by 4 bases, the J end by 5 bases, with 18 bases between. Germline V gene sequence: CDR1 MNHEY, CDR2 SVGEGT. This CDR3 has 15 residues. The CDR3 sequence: CASSFYAGGPDEQYF. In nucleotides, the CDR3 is TGTGCCAGCAGTTTCTACGCCGGGGGGCCGGACGAGCAGTACTTC.

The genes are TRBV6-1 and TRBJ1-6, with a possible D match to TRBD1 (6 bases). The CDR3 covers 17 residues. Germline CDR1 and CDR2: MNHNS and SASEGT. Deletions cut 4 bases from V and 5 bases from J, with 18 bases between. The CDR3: CASSGVGWGANNSPLHF. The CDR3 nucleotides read TGTGCCAGCAGTGGGGTGGGATGGGGGGCTAATAATTCACCCCTCCACTTT.

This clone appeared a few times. CDR3 sequence (DNA): TGTGCCAGTAGTCACCAGGCGCAGGGAAAACTGTTTTTT. It encodes CASSHQAQGKLFF. The V call is TRBV19, the J call TRBJ1-4; possible D gene TRBD1, 5 bases. Trimming removed 5 bases at V and 10 bases at J, with 14 bases between. Germline CDR1 LNHDA, CDR2 SQIVND (reference sequence). The CDR3 runs to 13 residues.

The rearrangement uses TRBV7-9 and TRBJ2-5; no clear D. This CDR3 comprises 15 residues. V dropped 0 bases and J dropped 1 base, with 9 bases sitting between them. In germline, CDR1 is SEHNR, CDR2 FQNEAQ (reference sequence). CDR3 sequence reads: CASSLAGRLQETQYF. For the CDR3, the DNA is TGTGCCAGCAGCTTAGCGGGTCGGCTCCAAGAGACCCAGTACTTC. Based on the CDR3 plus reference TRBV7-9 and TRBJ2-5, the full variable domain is DTGVSQNPRHKITKRGQNVTFRCDPISEHNRLYWYRQTLGQGPEFLTYFQNEAQLEKSRLLSDRFSAERPKGSFSTLEIQRTEQGDSAMYLCASSLAGRLQETQYFGPGTRLLVL.

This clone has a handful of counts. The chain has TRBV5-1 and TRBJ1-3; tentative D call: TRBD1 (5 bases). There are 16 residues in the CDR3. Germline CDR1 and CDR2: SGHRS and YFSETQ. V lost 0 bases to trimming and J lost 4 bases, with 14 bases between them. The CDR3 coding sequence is TGCGCCAGCAGCTTGGCCGTGGGGCTAGGAGGAAACACCATATATTTT. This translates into CASSLAVGLGGNTIYF.

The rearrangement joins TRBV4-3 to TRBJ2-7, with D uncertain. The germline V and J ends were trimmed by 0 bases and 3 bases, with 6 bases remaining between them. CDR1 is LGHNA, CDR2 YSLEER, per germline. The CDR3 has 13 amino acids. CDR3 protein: CASSQDSYYEQYF. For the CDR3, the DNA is TGCGCCAGCAGCCAAGATAGTTACTACGAGCAGTACTTC.